Listed below are T cell receptor beta chains from one sample, sequenced in a study of cytomegalovirus exposure and HLA in healthy donors. Some clones are missing from TCRdb's copy, which holds only in-frame ones; the method was immunoSEQ multiplex PCR. The table has about 95,000 clones, just under 80% seen once; the top ten hold over 4%. Material: PBMCs. Source of these receptors: a woman between 35 and 50 years old in good health and CMV-seropositive. The CDR3 runs from the conserved cysteine through the conserved F or W. A D gene is named only where the DNA matches it firmly. The size of a clone is reported for some rows only, either as once, few or many, or as a class for expanded clones.

V: TRBV7-2
J: TRBJ1-2
length: 14
size: once
D: -
DNA: TGTGCCAGCAGCTTCAGGGAAAGATCTAGGGGCTACACCTTC
CDR3: CASSFRERSRGYTF

V: TRBV30
J: TRBJ1-2
length: 15
size: few
D: TRBD1
DNA: TGTGCCTGGAGTAAGCGGGACAGGGGCTTCTATGGCTACACCTTC
CDR3: CAWSKRDRGFYGYTF

V: TRBV14
J: TRBJ2-3
length: 15
size: -
D: -
DNA: TGTGCCAGCAGCCAAAACCTTGGGAGTACAGATACGCAGTATTTT
CDR3: CASSQNLGSTDTQYF

V: TRBV29-1
J: TRBJ1-3
length: 13
size: -
D: -
DNA: TGCAGCGTTGAATCCGCGGGCGGAAACACCATATATTTT
CDR3: CSVESAGGNTIYF

V: TRBV28
J: TRBJ2-1
length: 19
size: many
D: TRBD2
DNA: TGTGCCAGCAGGGGAAGTGCTAGCGGGATTGACATGGGCTACAATGAGCAGTTCTTC
CDR3: CASRGSASGIDMGYNEQFF

V: TRBV2
J: TRBJ1-3
length: 14
size: few
D: -
DNA: TGTGCCAGCAGTGACGTGGGCACTGGAAACACCATATATTTT
CDR3: CASSDVGTGNTIYF

V: TRBV5-4
J: TRBJ1-5
length: 16
size: -
D: -
DNA: TGTGCCAGCAGCTCGGACGGGGGAGTTGGCAATCAGCCCCAGCATTTT
CDR3: CASSSDGGVGNQPQHF

V: TRBV5-1
J: TRBJ2-7
length: 14
size: -
D: -
DNA: TGCGCCAGCAGCTTGGCCTCCGAGGCCTACGAGCAGTACTTC
CDR3: CASSLASEAYEQYF

V: TRBV6-5
J: TRBJ2-3
length: 15
size: -
D: TRBD1
DNA: TGTGCCAGCAGCCCCGGACAGGGGTTCACAGATACGCAGTATTTT
CDR3: CASSPGQGFTDTQYF

V: TRBV7-3
J: TRBJ2-7
length: 13
size: -
D: -
DNA: TGTGCCAGCAGCTCGACTAGAGCTGGCGAGCAGTACTTC
CDR3: CASSSTRAGEQYF

V: TRBV6-6
J: TRBJ2-7
length: 15
size: -
D: TRBD2
DNA: TGTGCCAGCAGCTTCGCCCAGGGCGGGAGTCGCGAGCAGTACTTC
CDR3: CASSFAQGGSREQYF

V: TRBV5-1
J: TRBJ1-2
length: 17
size: -
D: -
DNA: TGCGCCAGCAGCTTGGACAGAACCCCGCTCGCTAACTATGGCTACACCTTC
CDR3: CASSLDRTPLANYGYTF

V: TRBV5-1
J: TRBJ1-3
length: 15
size: once
D: -
DNA: TGCGCCAGCAGCCCCCCGACAGGAACTGGAAACACCATATATTTT
CDR3: CASSPPTGTGNTIYF

V: TRBV27
J: TRBJ1-4
length: 14
size: -
D: TRBD1
DNA: TGTGCCAGCAGCAAAGACAGGGGGGGTGAAAAACTGTTTTTT
CDR3: CASSKDRGGEKLFF

V: TRBV10-3
J: TRBJ2-1
length: 13
size: -
D: -
DNA: TGTGCCATCAGTGAGGTCAGGGCCAATGAGCAGTTCTTC
CDR3: CAISEVRANEQFF

V: TRBV19
J: TRBJ1-5
length: 14
size: -
D: -
DNA: TGTGCCAGTACCAGAACAGATAGCAATCAGCCCCAGCATTTT
CDR3: CASTRTDSNQPQHF

V: TRBV7-2
J: TRBJ2-7
length: 14
size: -
D: -
DNA: TGTGCCAGCAGCTTAGACGGCGGTACCTACGAGCAGTACTTC
CDR3: CASSLDGGTYEQYF

V: TRBV25-1
J: TRBJ1-1
length: 14
size: -
D: -
DNA: TGTGCCAGTACCGGGATACTCATGAACACTGAAGCTTTCTTT
CDR3: CASTGILMNTEAFF

V: TRBV6-5
J: TRBJ2-5
length: 13
size: -
D: TRBD2
DNA: TGTGCCAGCAGGTTGCCGGGGGGTGGAGAGCAGTACTTC
CDR3: CASRLPGGGEQYF

V: TRBV4-1
J: TRBJ2-5
length: 13
size: few
D: TRBD2
DNA: TGCGCCAGCAGCCGTACGGGAGGGGAGACCCAGTACTTC
CDR3: CASSRTGGETQYF

V: TRBV19
J: TRBJ1-5
length: 14
size: -
D: -
DNA: TGTGCCAGTAGTACAGCAGGGGATAATCAGCCCCAGCATTTT
CDR3: CASSTAGDNQPQHF

V: TRBV19
J: TRBJ2-4
length: 14
size: once
D: TRBD1
DNA: TGTGCCAGTAGCCTTGGACAGGACAAAAACATTCAGTACTTC
CDR3: CASSLGQDKNIQYF

V: TRBV27
J: TRBJ2-3
length: 15
size: -
D: TRBD2
DNA: TGTGCCAGCAGTCAGAGGCTAGCGGCCACAGATACGCAGTATTTT
CDR3: CASSQRLAATDTQYF

V: TRBV6-5
J: TRBJ2-2
length: 14
size: once
D: -
DNA: TGTGCCAGCAGACCGACTGGAAACACCGGGGAGCTGTTTTTT
CDR3: CASRPTGNTGELFF

V: TRBV19
J: TRBJ2-7
length: 16
size: -
D: TRBD2
DNA: TGTGCCAGTAGTATCAGGGCGGGAGGGGATTTCTACGAGCAGTACTTC
CDR3: CASSIRAGGDFYEQYF

V: TRBV30
J: TRBJ2-1
length: 15
size: few
D: TRBD2
DNA: TGTGCCTGGAGGAGCACTAGCGGACCTTACAATGAGCAGTTCTTC
CDR3: CAWRSTSGPYNEQFF

V: TRBV6-6
J: TRBJ2-1
length: 16
size: -
D: TRBD2
DNA: TGTGCCAGCAGTCGTCCACCTAGCGGGAATAACAATGAGCAGTTCTTC
CDR3: CASSRPPSGNNNEQFF

V: TRBV28
J: TRBJ2-3
length: 16
size: -
D: TRBD2
DNA: TGTGCCAGCAGTACCTTAGCGGGAGGGATAACAGATACGCAGTATTTT
CDR3: CASSTLAGGITDTQYF

V: TRBV10-3
J: TRBJ2-7
length: 18
size: -
D: TRBD2
DNA: TGTGCCATCAGTGAGTCGCTAGCGGGAGGGCCCCAAACTTACGAGCAGTACTTC
CDR3: CAISESLAGGPQTYEQYF

V: TRBV28
J: TRBJ2-1
length: 15
size: -
D: TRBD2
DNA: TGTGCCAGCAGTCCTAGCGGGGTGGTATACAATGAGCAGTTCTTC
CDR3: CASSPSGVVYNEQFF

V: TRBV19
J: TRBJ2-1
length: 17
size: -
D: TRBD2
DNA: TGTGCCAGTAGTCGAAAGGGGGATAGCGGGAGGCGAAATGAGCAGTTCTTC
CDR3: CASSRKGDSGRRNEQFF

V: TRBV5-4
J: TRBJ2-6
length: 17
size: -
D: -
DNA: TGTGCCAGCAGCTTGCAGGGAATCGTCTCCGGGGCCAACGTCCTGACTTTC
CDR3: CASSLQGIVSGANVLTF

V: TRBV7-6
J: TRBJ1-3
length: 16
size: -
D: -
DNA: TGTGCCAGCAGCCCAAGGGGCCCCAGCTCTGGAAACACCATATATTTT
CDR3: CASSPRGPSSGNTIYF

V: TRBV29-1
J: TRBJ2-3
length: 13
size: -
D: TRBD2
DNA: TGCAGCGTTCCGGGGGGAAGCGCAGATACGCAGTATTTT
CDR3: CSVPGGSADTQYF

V: TRBV7-9
J: TRBJ2-3
length: 14
size: -
D: TRBD2
DNA: TGTGCCAGCAGCTCAGCGGGACTCACAGATACGCAGTATTTT
CDR3: CASSSAGLTDTQYF

V: TRBV19
J: TRBJ1-5
length: 14
size: -
D: -
DNA: TGTGCCAGTAGTCTCGGCGGAGGGAATCAGCCCCAGCATTTT
CDR3: CASSLGGGNQPQHF

V: TRBV19
J: TRBJ1-1
length: 13
size: -
D: -
DNA: TGTGCCAGTAGTATTTATGTTAACACTGAAGCTTTCTTT
CDR3: CASSIYVNTEAFF

V: TRBV29-1
J: TRBJ2-5
length: 13
size: once
D: TRBD2
DNA: TGCAGCGTTGGGTGGACGGGGGGGGAGACCCAGTACTTC
CDR3: CSVGWTGGETQYF

V: TRBV23-1
J: TRBJ2-7
length: 16
size: -
D: -
DNA: TGCGCCAGCAGTCAGTTAAACCAGGCAAACTCCTACGAGCAGTACTTC
CDR3: CASSQLNQANSYEQYF

V: TRBV5-1
J: TRBJ2-7
length: 14
size: few
D: -
DNA: TGCGCCAGCAGTTTGGGGACTCTTTCCTACGAGCAGTACTTC
CDR3: CASSLGTLSYEQYF

V: TRBV5-5
J: TRBJ1-2
length: 14
size: -
D: TRBD1
DNA: TGTGCCAGCAGCTTGAAGGGGGCGCCTCCAGCCCTTCTATTC
CDR3: CASSLKGAPPALLF

V: TRBV2
J: TRBJ2-5
length: 15
size: -
D: -
DNA: TGTGCCATCCCTGGGATGGACAGCGACCAAGAGACCCAGTACTTC
CDR3: CAIPGMDSDQETQYF

V: TRBV28
J: TRBJ1-5
length: 17
size: -
D: -
DNA: TGTGCCAGCAGCTCTGTTCGGGAGCAGAATAGCAATCAGCCCCAGCATTTT
CDR3: CASSSVREQNSNQPQHF

V: TRBV7-2
J: TRBJ2-2
length: 17
size: -
D: TRBD2
DNA: TGTGCCAGCAGCTTATTCCCGGGAGGGGCGTCCACCGGGGAGCTGTTTTTT
CDR3: CASSLFPGGASTGELFF

V: TRBV2
J: TRBJ2-1
length: 13
size: -
D: -
DNA: TGTGCCAGCAGTGAAAGAAGGGAGTATGAGCAGTTCTTC
CDR3: CASSERREYEQFF

V: TRBV29-1
J: TRBJ2-1
length: 13
size: -
D: -
DNA: TGCAGCGTTGAGCGGACAGAACGTAATGAGCAGTTCTTC
CDR3: CSVERTERNEQFF

V: TRBV13
J: TRBJ2-5
length: 15
size: -
D: TRBD2
DNA: TGTGCCAGCAGCCTTGGCGGGGGAGGCCTAGAGACCCAGTACTTC
CDR3: CASSLGGGGLETQYF